This record looks at one T cell receptor (beta chain) sequence and its context. Its antigen is still unknown. This sample is part of a study of CD8 T cells in Susac syndrome. Study-level results: Acknowledgment was made by the study that its TCR sequencing and HLA analysis involved a relatively small number of individuals.

CD8+ and CD4+ T cells from blood underwent TCR beta sequencing, which was carried out in a high-throughput format. In the multiple sclerosis control group, patients were treatment-naive and had stable or active relapsing-remitting disease. CDR1 and CDR2 (germline): MGHRA, YSYEKL. The ends were cut back, 2 bases at V and 1 base at J, with 12 bases in the middle. The length of the CDR3 is 16 residues. The authors reverse transcribed roughly 0.5 to 1 ug RNA with random hexamers. Amplification of TCR beta CDR3 by immunoSEQ multiplex PCR spanned 54 Vbeta and 13 Jbeta. TCRdb reprocessed the immunoSEQ multiplex PCR reads via MiXCR and lists one record per CDR3 protein. Among 160,000 or so distinct CDR3 sequences, about 94% were seen once, and the ten largest hold 0.2% to 0.25%.

This receptor was identified in a human donor with multiple sclerosis. Material: CD8+ T cells from PBMCs. The chain joins TRBV4-1 to TRBJ2-1; TRBD1 might be the D (6 bases). The CDR3 nucleotides read TGCGCCAGCAGCCAATCAGGGGACCGATCCTACAATGAGCAGTTCTTC. Residues: CASSQSGDRSYNEQFF.